This record looks at one T cell receptor beta chain sequence and its context. The CDR3 has 15 amino acids. Germline trimming cut 1 base from V and 7 bases from J; bases unmatched to any gene: 10. CDR1 and CDR2 from the germline V gene are SGHDT and YYEEEE. The record originates from a study of blood T cell repertoires in COVID-19. As for the study in general: The origin of the acute and convalescent COVID-19 samples was the United States, Italy and Spain.

Libraries were prepared by immunoSEQ multiplex PCR; TCRdb keeps only in-frame clonotypes and omits some of them. The data contain 90,000 to 100,000 clones, about 85% of them singletons. This TCR was recovered from a man between 65 and 79 years old with acute or convalescent COVID-19. The sample consisted of peripheral blood. The chain couples TRBV5-6 to TRBJ2-7; 8 nucleotides line up with TRBD2. CDR3 protein: CASSLYGRGAGEQYF. The CDR3 DNA reads as TGTGCCAGCAGCTTGTATGGGCGGGGGGCTGGAGAGCAGTACTTC.